This record looks at one T cell receptor (beta chain) sequence and its context. The sample belongs to a study of blood T cell repertoires in COVID-19. Produced via immunoSEQ multiplex PCR; TCRdb's table is partial and in-frame only. The sample lists 120,000 or so clones, just under 80% occurring once. The CDR3 consists of 17 residues. V shed 0 bases, J shed 4 bases, and the junction held 11 bases outside the gene matches. The rearrangement joins TRBV5-3 to TRBJ2-7; 9 bases are shared with TRBD2. TRBV5-3 is treated as an ORF (open reading frame) with a function not yet certain. The receptor's source is a man aged 55 to 70 with active or convalescent COVID-19. Sequencing was performed on peripheral blood. The CDR3 loop is CARSLVGLANDSYEQYF. CDR3 DNA sequence: TGTGCCAGAAGCTTGGTTGGACTAGCGAACGACTCTTACGAGCAGTACTTC.